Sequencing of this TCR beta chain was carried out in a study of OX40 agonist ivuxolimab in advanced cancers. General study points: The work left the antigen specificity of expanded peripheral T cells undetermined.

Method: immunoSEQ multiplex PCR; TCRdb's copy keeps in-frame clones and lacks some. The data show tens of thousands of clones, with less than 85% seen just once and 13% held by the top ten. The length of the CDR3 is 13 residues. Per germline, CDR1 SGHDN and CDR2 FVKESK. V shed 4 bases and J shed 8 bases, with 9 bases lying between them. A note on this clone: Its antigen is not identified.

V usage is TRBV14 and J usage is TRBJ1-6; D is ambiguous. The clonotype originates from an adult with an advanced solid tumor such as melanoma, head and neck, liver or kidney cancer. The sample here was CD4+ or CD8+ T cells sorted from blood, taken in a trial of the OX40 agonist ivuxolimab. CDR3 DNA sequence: TGTGCCAGCAGCCCTAGGGTCGATTCACCCCTCCACTTT. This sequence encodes CASSPRVDSPLHF.